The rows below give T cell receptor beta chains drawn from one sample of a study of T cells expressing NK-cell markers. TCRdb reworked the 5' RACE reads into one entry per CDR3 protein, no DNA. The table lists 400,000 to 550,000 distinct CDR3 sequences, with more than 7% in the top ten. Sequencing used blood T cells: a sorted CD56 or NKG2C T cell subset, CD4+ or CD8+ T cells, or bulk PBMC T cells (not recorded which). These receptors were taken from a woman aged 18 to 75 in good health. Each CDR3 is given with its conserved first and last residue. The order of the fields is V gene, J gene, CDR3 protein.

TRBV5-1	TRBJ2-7	CASSLATDTYEQYF
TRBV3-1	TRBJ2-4	CASSQVGNSGNIQYF
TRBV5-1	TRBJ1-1	CASSDQTGKAFF
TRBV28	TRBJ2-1	CASRGLGGSSYNEQFF
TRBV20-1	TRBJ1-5	CSAVDSRASQPQHF
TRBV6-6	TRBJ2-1	CASSYQGIEQFF
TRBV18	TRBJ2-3	CASSPFGSLLGTDTQYF
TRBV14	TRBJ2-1	CASSQESDGRNEQFF
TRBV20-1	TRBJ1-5	CSARDSGILRGNQPQHF
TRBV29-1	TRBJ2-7	CSGSGTSDSPSSYEQYF
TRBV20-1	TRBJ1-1	CSARGGVRGGLNTEAFF
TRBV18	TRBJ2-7	CASSPPEREGLNEQYF
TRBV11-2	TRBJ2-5	CASSLELLGGVETQYF
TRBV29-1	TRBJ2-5	CSVGPGEYQETQYF
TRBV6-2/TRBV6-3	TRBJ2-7	CASSTSTSGSYEQYF
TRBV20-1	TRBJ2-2	CSARDFLAGTVGELFF
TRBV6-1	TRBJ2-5	CASSEALGLAGTETQYF
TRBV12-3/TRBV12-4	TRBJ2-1	CASTGDSQRDF